The next 17 T cell receptor beta chains were all read from a single sample in a study of OX40 agonist ivuxolimab in advanced cancers. Repertoires were generated with immunoSEQ multiplex PCR, while TCRdb's copy carries only in-frame clones and drops some. The sample holds about 96,000 clones, about 92% seen once. Sequencing used CD4+ or CD8+ T cells sorted from blood, obtained in a trial of the OX40 agonist ivuxolimab. All receptors derive from an adult with an advanced solid tumor such as melanoma, head and neck, liver or kidney cancer.

The J gene is TRBJ1-1, the V gene TRBV12-5, with D possibly matching TRBD1 (5 bases). The CDR3 is 13 residues long. The V and J ends lost 6 bases and 8 bases respectively, with 16 bases between them. Germline CDR1 reads LGHNT; CDR2 reads FRNRAP. CDR3 nucleotides: TGTGCTAGTGGCCCCTCAAGCCGGGACGAAGCTTTCTTT. It translates to CASGPSSRDEAFF.

The chain employs TRBV7-8 and TRBJ2-7; D possibly corresponds to TRBD2 (7 bases). Trimming pared 5 bases from V and 2 bases from J, leaving 25 bases between. The CDR3 consists of 18 residues. Per the germline V gene, CDR1 is SGHVS and CDR2 is FQNEAQ. The CDR3 reads CASSRSLGAERGTYEQYF. The CDR3 nucleotides read TGTGCCAGCAGCAGAAGTTTGGGGGCTGAGCGGGGTACCTACGAGCAGTACTTC.

The chain carries TRBV30 and TRBJ1-5, with D tentatively TRBD1 (5 bases). Germline assignment: CDR1 GTSNPN and CDR2 SVGIG (reference sequence). The CDR3 is made up of 13 amino acids. Trimming left V 5 bases short and J 5 bases short, with 13 bases between. CDR3 in DNA: TGTGCCTGGGCGGGCAGGGCTGATCAGCCCCAGCATTTT. This sequence encodes CAWAGRADQPQHF.

This rearrangement joins TRBV5-5 to TRBJ1-5, with 8 positions matching TRBD1. Trimming took 4 bases from V and 8 from J; bases not matched to a gene: 14. The length of the CDR3 is 16 residues. CDR1 is SGHKS and CDR2 is YYEKEE in the germline V gene (reference sequence). CDR3 in amino acids: CASSLGQGGASKPQHF. For the CDR3, the DNA is TGTGCCAGCAGCCTAGGACAGGGAGGGGCTTCGAAGCCCCAGCATTTT.

CDR3 sequence: CASSVVGEGTQYF. CDR3 coding DNA: TGTGCCAGCAGCGTAGTGGGAGAGGGTACGCAGTATTTT. The chain links TRBV9 to TRBJ2-3; maybe TRBD2 (5 bases). V shed 0 bases and J shed 8 bases, with 10 bases lying between them. Germline values: CDR1 SGDLS, CDR2 YYNGEE. The CDR3 is 13 amino acids. The whole variable domain, filled in from reference TRBV9 and TRBJ2-3, reads DSGVTQTPKHLITATGQRVTLRCSPRSGDLSVYWYQQSLDQGLQFLIQYYNGEERAKGNILERFSAQQFPDLHSELNLSSLELGDSALYFCASSVVGEGTQYFGPGTRLTVL.

The sample holds a few counts of this clone. The genes are TRBV27 and TRBJ2-7; TRBD2 aligns across 11 bases. J lost 0 bases, V lost 5 bases, and 6 bases had no gene match. Germline V lookup: CDR1 MNHEY, CDR2 SMNVEV (reference sequence). The CDR3 has 16 residues. The CDR3 region has the DNA TGTGCCAGCAGTCCGCGACTAGCGGGGAGCTCCTACGAGCAGTACTTC. Protein product: CASSPRLAGSSYEQYF.

This clone occurred a few times. The chain recombines TRBV5-4 with TRBJ1-2; 9 bases match TRBD1. Germline loops: CDR1 SGHNT, CDR2 YYREEE (reference sequence). The CDR3 contains 16 residues. V was pared by 5 bases and J by 3 bases, with 11 bases of the junction left unmatched. CDR3 coding DNA: TGTGCCAGCAGTACCGGGGGACAGGGTAAAGACTATGGCTACACCTTC. Its translation is CASSTGGQGKDYGYTF. The full variable domain, completed using reference TRBV5-4 and TRBJ1-2, is ETGVTQSPTHLIKTRGQQVTLRCSSQSGHNTVSWYQQALGQGPQFIFQYYREEENGRGNFPPRFSGLQFPNYSSELNVNALELDDSALYLCASSTGGQGKDYGYTFGSGTRLTVV.

This chain connects TRBV14 to TRBJ2-1, with 9 bases matching TRBD2. V lost 1 base to trimming and J lost 8 bases; unmatched junction nucleotides: 9. Germline loops: CDR1 SGHDN, CDR2 FVKESK. The CDR3 length is 16 residues. In DNA form, the CDR3 reads TGTGCCAGCAGCCAAGGAAGCGGGAGGCCCCTGGATGAGCAGTTCTTC. Amino acid sequence: CASSQGSGRPLDEQFF.

The rearrangement links TRBV2 to TRBJ2-1; D unresolved. Trimming pared 8 bases from V and 0 bases from J, leaving 11 bases between. The CDR3 contains 14 residues. Per the germline V gene, CDR1 is SNHLY and CDR2 is FYNNEI. The DNA of the CDR3 is TGTGCCAGCGTGGACCTAAGCTCCTACAATGAGCAGTTCTTC. Its translation is CASVDLSSYNEQFF.

This chain uses TRBV30 with TRBJ2-7; 7 bases match TRBD2. The V gene end was trimmed by 4 bases and the J gene end by 0 bases; junction bases not matched to a gene: 15. Germline values: CDR1 GTSNPN, CDR2 SVGIG (reference sequence). This CDR3 spans 17 amino acids. The CDR3 coding sequence is TGTGCCTGGACCCCCGGGCTAGCGGAGAGGATCTCCTACGAGCAGTACTTC. Amino acids: CAWTPGLAERISYEQYF.

This clone was found once. V is TRBV2 and J is TRBJ2-7; TRBD1 matches at 9 bases. V lost 7 bases to trimming and J lost 0 bases; unmatched junction nucleotides: 7. There are 15 residues in the CDR3. Germline assignment: CDR1 SNHLY and CDR2 FYNNEI. Written as DNA, the CDR3 is TGTGCCAGCACTGAGTCGGGACAGGGCTCCTACGAGCAGTACTTC. Encoded protein: CASTESGQGSYEQYF. The full variable domain, in which reference TRBV2 and TRBJ2-7 provide the parts outside the CDR3, is EPEVTQTPSHQVTQMGQEVILRCVPISNHLYFYWYRQILGQKVEFLVSFYNNEISEKSEIFDDQFSVERPDGSNFTLKIRSTKLEDSAMYFCASTESGQGSYEQYFGPGTRLTVT.

The V and J genes are TRBV5-4 and TRBJ2-5, with 10 positions matching TRBD2. Losses at the gene ends were 3 bases for V and 4 bases for J; bases not matched to a gene: 9. Germline V gene sequence: CDR1 SGHNT, CDR2 YYREEE (reference sequence). This CDR3 is 16 amino acids long. CDR3 coding DNA: TGTGCCAGCAGCTCCTCAGCGGGAGGGCCGGGAGAGACCCAGTACTTC. Protein sequence: CASSSSAGGPGETQYF. Looking up the rest from reference TRBV5-4 and TRBJ2-5 gives the full variable domain: ETGVTQSPTHLIKTRGQQVTLRCSSQSGHNTVSWYQQALGQGPQFIFQYYREEENGRGNFPPRFSGLQFPNYSSELNVNALELDDSALYLCASSSSAGGPGETQYFGPGTRLLVL.

The chain links TRBV10-3 to TRBJ2-2; the D gene is possibly TRBD2 (6 bases). Germline V CDR1 and CDR2: ENHRY, SYGVKD. The CDR3 extends over 15 amino acids. Trimming shortened V by 3 bases and J by 2 bases, and 10 bases separated the two germline ends. The CDR3 loop reads CAISERTTNTGELFF. CDR3 in DNA: TGTGCCATCAGTGAACGGACTACCAACACCGGGGAGCTGTTTTTT.

The chain recombines TRBV28 with TRBJ2-7; D is perhaps TRBD1 (5 bases). The CDR3 loop spans 12 amino acids. V lost 6 bases, J lost 4 bases, and 10 bases lay in between. Germline CDR1 reads MDHEN; CDR2 reads SYDVKM. The chain's CDR3 is CASRSTAYEQYF. The CDR3, as DNA: TGTGCCAGCAGGTCGACAGCATACGAGCAGTACTTC.

The rearrangement uses TRBV4-2 and TRBJ2-2; 12 bases line up with TRBD2. Germline V gives CDR1 LGHNA, CDR2 YNFKEQ. CDR3 size: 15 residues. Germline trimming cut 6 bases from V and 6 bases from J; bases unmatched to any gene: 5. CDR3 nucleotide sequence: TGTGCCAGCAGACGACTAGCGGGAGAAGCCGGGGAGCTGTTTTTT. Its translation is CASRRLAGEAGELFF.

The V gene is TRBV5-1, the J gene TRBJ2-7; a possible D gene is TRBD1 (6 bases). In germline, CDR1 is SGHRS, CDR2 YFSETQ. V gave up 2 bases and J gave up 5 bases, with 17 bases separating them. The CDR3 is 15 amino acids. This CDR3 reads CASSLRDKEADEQYF. Here the CDR3 DNA reads TGCGCCAGCAGCTTAAGGGACAAGGAGGCGGACGAGCAGTACTTC.

Note on this clone: One junction end does not reproduce the germline sequence, and a read error may be involved. The chain recombines TRBV6-5 with TRBJ2-7; D unclear. CDR3 length: 14 residues. CDR1 is MNHEY, CDR2 SVGAGI, per germline. Here the CDR3 reads CASSYWLKVGEQYF. CDR3 in DNA: TGTGCCAGCAGCTACTGGCTCAAAGTCGGGGAGCAGTACTTC.